This TCR beta chain derives from a study of T cells in narcolepsy. This CDR3 contains 11 residues. Germline V CDR1 and CDR2: SNHLY, FYNNEI. V dropped 1 base and J dropped 5 bases, with 1 base sitting between them. This clone came up a few times. Its antigen is not known. Generated by immunoSEQ multiplex PCR, the TCRdb table keeps only in-frame clones and is missing some. The profile shows nearly 35,000 clones, over 80% of them singletons. Study-wide results and limits: Same-patient CSF and blood CD4+ T cell clonotypes included HCRT-specific and TRIB2-specific autoreactive ones. Blood of same and different patients, but not healthy controls, reportedly held recurring autoreactive clonotypes.

The chain has TRBV2 and TRBJ2-3; D unclear. Input material: memory (CD45RA-) CD4+ T cells from blood. The clonotype originates from a human donor in good health. The CDR3 loop is CASSEGDTQYF. CDR3 coding DNA: TGTGCCAGCAGTGAAGGAGATACGCAGTATTTT. The full variable domain, rest sourced from reference TRBV2 and TRBJ2-3, is EPEVTQTPSHQVTQMGQEVILRCVPISNHLYFYWYRQILGQKVEFLVSFYNNEISEKSEIFDDQFSVERPDGSNFTLKIRSTKLEDSAMYFCASSEGDTQYFGPGTRLTVL.